This TCR beta chain appears in the sequencing data of a study of Graves' ophthalmopathy and Graves' hyperthyroidism (dated by TCRdb to the late 2010s). For context, the study as a whole: Peripheral blood was collected before any treatment was given, at the time of initial diagnosis. To tell Graves' ophthalmopathy apart from Graves' hyperthyroidism, and to predict which patients would progress to ophthalmopathy, the study relied on TCR beta repertoire signatures. In total, approximately 140 blood samples were TCR-sequenced: fewer than 50 ophthalmopathy, approximately 80 hyperthyroidism and some 17 hyperthyroidism-to-ophthalmopathy patients. To explore V-J signatures distinguishing ophthalmopathy from hyperthyroidism, a discovery set of about a hundred patients (about 43 ophthalmopathy, over 55 stable hyperthyroidism) was enrolled. The independent validation cohort included 18 to 20 hyperthyroidism patients plus 17 patients who later progressed from hyperthyroidism to ophthalmopathy. T-cell repertoires of thyroid tissue and blood were compared in more than five hyperthyroidism patients. Once sampling was done, hyperthyroidism patients were given methimazole at a starting dose of 30 mg daily, while ophthalmopathy patients were given high-dose intravenous methylprednisolone. The 75 to 100 discovery patients were randomly split 7:3 into training and test sets.

A patient counted as having stable hyperthyroidism if there was no progression to ophthalmopathy within 18 months of follow-up. Hyperthyroidism patients were newly diagnosed, with disease duration under 2 months, and aged 18 to 65 years. Patients were excluded if they had other autoimmune diseases, uncontrolled infections, pregnancy or lactation. Diagnosis relied on clinical symptoms, serum thyroxine, TRAb, thyroid ultrasound and orbital computed tomography. Ficoll-Paque density gradient centrifugation was used to isolate PBMCs from 10 ml of fresh peripheral blood. Total RNA was extracted using Trizol reagent, and RNA quality was checked on an Agilent 2100 Bioanalyzer. This clonotype was seen at least ten times. The specificity of this receptor is unknown. No base quality information exists; no much larger clone differs at one position. For repertoire sequencing, the TCR beta CDR3 regions were amplified from RNA transcripts. HTBI primers and the Qiagen OneStep RT-PCR kit were used in a first-round RT-PCR, which was followed by a second-round multiplex PCR, size selection and purification. Libraries were sequenced on an Illumina HiSeq2000 using paired-end 100 bp reads. Turning to the authors' computational methods: Reads were processed with SOAPnuke, discarding reads with adapters, uncalled bases, mean Phred below 15, or no exact constant-primer or identifier match. COPE v1.2.5 was used to merge the high-quality paired reads. Each unique nucleotide sequence was treated as a clonotype, and MiTCR v1.1 was used to align the clonotypes to the IMGT TRB V, D and J references. Only V-J combinations with frequency above 0.0001 were analysed, covering approximately 99% of repertoires. For each V-J combination, a TCR clonal expansion and chaos score was defined as F50 clonal expansion divided by the chaos observed in the TCRdist matrix. Welch's t-statistics and random forest were used to narrow the features down to 10 to 15 V-J combinations, which were then fed into a naive Bayes classifier. Thyroid-blood repertoire similarity was quantified with the Morisita-Horn index. The public reads were quality trimmed at Q25 with fastp and then assembled into clones with MiXCR by TCRdb, keeping productive beta chains. Every CDR3 protein is listed once, alongside the most common genes and DNA of its rows. The V and J calls and clone size come from TCRdb's table, not from the authors' own analysis. The sample includes 620,000 or so distinct CDR3 sequences, with about a fifth observed a single time. Approximately 7% of the sample belongs to the ten largest clones.

Paper-wide results and their limitations: Most expanded thyroid clonotypes with frequency above 0.001 were also detected in blood, suggesting blood repertoires may reflect the thyroid immune response. In cross-validation, the 13-signature model distinguished ophthalmopathy from stable hyperthyroidism with about 87% sensitivity and around 81% specificity, and in the test set the corresponding values were about 80% and 75%. Sample size was not statistically predetermined, and group allocation was not concealed from the investigators. In validation, the model predicted ophthalmopathy progression with more than 70% sensitivity and around 72% specificity; some twelve predicted patients were CT-confirmed with GO in a median of around 6.5 months.

CDR1 is given as SGHAT and CDR2 as FQNNGV, both from the germline V gene. V sheds 1 base and J sheds 1 base, leaving 13 bases between their ends. There are 16 amino acids in the CDR3, from cysteine to phenylalanine inclusive. CDR3 DNA only is kept here, 48 bases in frame from base 1. The sequence joins TRBV11-2 to TRBJ2-5, with no confident D gene call. Material for sequencing was peripheral blood. The TCR was taken from a woman under 30 with stable Graves' hyperthyroidism. Some clones in this sample may be carry-over from other donors' samples. Donor details come from another sample of the same person, matched by shared clones. The DNA sequence follows: TGTGCCAGCAGCTTAGGTTCCTGGGCCACCCAAGAGACCCAGTACTTC. Translated, it gives CASSLGSWATQETQYF.